This is a list of T cell receptor beta chains from one sample in a study of CD8 T cells in ankylosing spondylitis. From the 5' RACE reads, TCRdb called clonotypes with MiXCR, one entry per CDR3 protein. The data hold some 200,000 distinct CDR3 sequences, with 18% observed a single time. The sample taken for sequencing was blood, either unsorted or a sorted T cell fraction (not recorded which). The receptors originated from a male donor aged 10-35 years with ankylosing spondylitis or in good health (not recorded which). CDR3s leave out the opening cysteine and the closing phenylalanine or tryptophan.

TRBJ2-2 | TRBV6-5 | GRGAIDGELF
TRBJ1-1 | TRBV5-6 | ASSPGRGWTEAF
TRBJ2-4 | TRBV6-5 | ASRPDVGLAKNIQY
TRBJ2-7 | TRBV2 | ASSEGLAGVEQY
TRBJ2-3 | TRBV23-1 | ASSLQNGTGGTDTQY
TRBJ1-5 | TRBV27 | ASSAWTGEAQPQH
TRBJ2-1 | TRBV19 | ASSMMGSYNEQF
TRBJ2-3 | TRBV5-1 | ASRREPDTQY
TRBJ2-3 | TRBV5-1 | ARERPGRSSTDTQY
TRBJ2-7 | TRBV15 | ATSSGVDSSYEQY
TRBJ2-1 | TRBV19 | ASSTREGRAEQF
TRBJ2-5 | TRBV12-3/TRBV12-4 | ASSSYTSGSTETQY
TRBJ1-2 | TRBV12-3/TRBV12-4 | ASSLMIAYGYT
TRBJ2-7 | TRBV7-9 | ASSYLAGGYYEQY
TRBJ1-4 | TRBV10-2 | ASREAFKREKLF
TRBJ2-1 | TRBV7-9 | ASSPQGAYNEQF
TRBJ1-6 | TRBV7-9 | ASSLEWGTPLH
TRBJ1-1 | TRBV15 | ATSRIQGAGAF
TRBJ1-2 | TRBV29-1 | SVGQTDYGYT
TRBJ2-1 | TRBV19 | ASFSGGRANEQF
TRBJ2-5 | TRBV29-1 | SVETGTEGLAQY
TRBJ1-2 | TRBV20-1 | SARDHRSYGYT
TRBJ2-7 | TRBV29-1 | SGAQGAGYEQY
TRBJ2-7 | TRBV10-3 | AISEVMAGGGVYEQY
TRBJ2-5 | TRBV7-9 | ASSLGRSSAQETQY
TRBJ2-2 | TRBV12-3/TRBV12-4 | ATRAGATGELF
TRBJ2-1 | TRBV11-2 | ASSLVPAGLGGFYEQF
TRBJ2-5 | TRBV5-6 | ASSPRRIRETQY
TRBJ2-6 | TRBV20-1 | SAPGLAGSGANVLT
TRBJ2-5 | TRBV5-1 | ASSLVRDRGSETQY
TRBJ2-3 | TRBV5-1 | ASSLPSGSNTDTQY
TRBJ1-2 | TRBV29-1 | SLRGGGPDGYT
TRBJ2-5 | TRBV5-1 | ASSLAAGQETQY
TRBJ2-1 | TRBV20-1 | SAGGAGNNEQF
TRBJ2-1 | TRBV11-1 | ASMGMHSYNEQF
TRBJ2-1 | TRBV7-9 | ASSSYREEQF
TRBJ2-1 | TRBV30 | AWSVLKNEQF
TRBJ2-1 | TRBV2 | ASSPWPSGSYNEQF
TRBJ2-5 | TRBV29-1 | SVAGRQQETQY
TRBJ1-1 | TRBV6-4 | ASSVERYTEAF